The rows below give T cell receptor beta chains drawn from one sample of a study of shared clonotypes between healthy human individuals. Method: immunoSEQ multiplex PCR; TCRdb's copy keeps in-frame clones and lacks some. Among about 2.1 million clones listed, 93% were seen once. The sequencing input was naive CD8+ T cells from PBMCs. Receptors were obtained from a man younger than 35 in good health. Some clones in this sample may be carry-over from other donors' samples. Each CDR3 is given with its conserved first and last residue. Each record gives: J gene, D gene, CDR3 length, clone size, V gene, CDR3 protein, CDR3 DNA. A D gene is named only where the DNA matches it firmly. Size is omitted from some rows. Given values are once, few, many or a class for expanded clones.

J gene: TRBJ2-7
D gene: -
CDR3 length: 13
clone size: -
V gene: TRBV9
CDR3 protein: CASSVVSGSEQYF
CDR3 DNA: TGTGCCAGCAGCGTAGTCTCGGGCAGCGAGCAGTACTTC

J gene: TRBJ2-1
D gene: -
CDR3 length: 12
clone size: -
V gene: TRBV29-1
CDR3 protein: CSVMSGRNEQFF
CDR3 DNA: TGCAGCGTGATGAGCGGGCGGAATGAGCAGTTCTTC

J gene: TRBJ1-5
D gene: -
CDR3 length: 13
clone size: -
V gene: TRBV12-5
CDR3 protein: CASGLETTQPQHF
CDR3 DNA: TGTGCTAGTGGTTTGGAGACGACTCAGCCCCAGCATTTT

J gene: TRBJ2-1
D gene: -
CDR3 length: 17
clone size: -
V gene: TRBV6-1
CDR3 protein: CASSDDGPPNSYNEQFF
CDR3 DNA: TGTGCCAGCAGTGATGATGGGCCGCCTAACTCCTACAATGAGCAGTTCTTC

J gene: TRBJ1-5
D gene: -
CDR3 length: 16
clone size: -
V gene: TRBV5-6
CDR3 protein: CASSLAGGFGNQPQHF
CDR3 DNA: TGTGCCAGCAGCTTGGCCGGGGGTTTCGGCAATCAGCCCCAGCATTTT

J gene: TRBJ2-5
D gene: -
CDR3 length: 12
clone size: -
V gene: TRBV9
CDR3 protein: CASSVDPWTQYF
CDR3 DNA: TGTGCCAGCAGCGTAGACCCCTGGACCCAGTACTTC

J gene: TRBJ1-1
D gene: -
CDR3 length: 14
clone size: -
V gene: TRBV6-1
CDR3 protein: CASSAIGVGTEAFF
CDR3 DNA: TGTGCCAGCAGTGCGATCGGGGTAGGCACTGAAGCTTTCTTT

J gene: TRBJ2-7
D gene: -
CDR3 length: 12
clone size: -
V gene: TRBV15
CDR3 protein: CASSSSSGEQYF
CDR3 DNA: TGTGCCTCCTCTTCTTCCTCAGGCGAGCAGTACTTC

J gene: TRBJ1-2
D gene: TRBD1
CDR3 length: 15
clone size: -
V gene: TRBV7-9
CDR3 protein: CASSLGTGIVGGYTF
CDR3 DNA: TGTGCCAGCAGCTTGGGGACAGGGATCGTGGGTGGCTACACCTTC

J gene: TRBJ2-5
D gene: TRBD2
CDR3 length: 17
clone size: -
V gene: TRBV9
CDR3 protein: CASSATPRLAGLETQYF
CDR3 DNA: TGTGCCAGCAGCGCCACCCCCCGACTAGCGGGACTAGAGACCCAGTACTTC

J gene: TRBJ1-3
D gene: -
CDR3 length: 15
clone size: -
V gene: TRBV4-1
CDR3 protein: CASSQQAHSGNTIYF
CDR3 DNA: TGCGCCAGCAGCCAACAGGCTCACTCTGGAAACACCATATATTTT

J gene: TRBJ2-1
D gene: -
CDR3 length: 15
clone size: -
V gene: TRBV9
CDR3 protein: CASSVWRAPINEQFF
CDR3 DNA: TGTGCCAGCAGCGTTTGGAGGGCTCCAATCAATGAGCAGTTCTTC

J gene: TRBJ2-1
D gene: -
CDR3 length: 16
clone size: once
V gene: TRBV6-4
CDR3 protein: CASSDSGAASYNEQFF
CDR3 DNA: TGTGCCAGCAGTGACTCTGGTGCGGCCTCCTACAATGAGCAGTTCTTC

J gene: TRBJ2-7
D gene: TRBD2
CDR3 length: 14
clone size: -
V gene: TRBV7-2
CDR3 protein: CASSHGLAGYEQYF
CDR3 DNA: TGTGCCAGCAGCCATGGACTAGCGGGGTACGAGCAGTACTTC

J gene: TRBJ2-1
D gene: -
CDR3 length: 15
clone size: -
V gene: TRBV5-4
CDR3 protein: CASSPSLGGYNEQFF
CDR3 DNA: TGTGCCAGCAGCCCCAGTCTCGGAGGCTACAATGAGCAGTTCTTC

J gene: TRBJ1-5
D gene: -
CDR3 length: 15
clone size: -
V gene: TRBV11-2
CDR3 protein: CASSLGSAANQPQHF
CDR3 DNA: TGTGCCAGCAGCTTAGGCAGCGCGGCCAATCAGCCCCAGCATTTT

J gene: TRBJ2-7
D gene: -
CDR3 length: 14
clone size: -
V gene: TRBV7-9
CDR3 protein: CASSFGTDTYEQYF
CDR3 DNA: TGTGCCAGCAGCTTTGGCACAGATACCTACGAGCAGTACTTC

J gene: TRBJ2-1
D gene: TRBD2
CDR3 length: 15
clone size: -
V gene: TRBV5-1
CDR3 protein: CASSLLASGSREQFF
CDR3 DNA: TGCGCCAGCAGCTTGTTGGCTAGCGGGAGCCGTGAGCAGTTCTTC

J gene: TRBJ2-1
D gene: -
CDR3 length: 14
clone size: -
V gene: TRBV27
CDR3 protein: CASSSPSTYNEQFF
CDR3 DNA: TGTGCCAGCAGTTCTCCTTCGACCTACAATGAGCAGTTCTTC

J gene: TRBJ2-3
D gene: -
CDR3 length: 13
clone size: -
V gene: TRBV2
CDR3 protein: CASTGAYTDTQYF
CDR3 DNA: TGTGCCAGCACGGGGGCTTACACAGATACGCAGTATTTT

J gene: TRBJ2-7
D gene: -
CDR3 length: 12
clone size: -
V gene: TRBV7-3
CDR3 protein: CASSLEGNEQYF
CDR3 DNA: TGTGCCAGCAGCTTAGAAGGTAACGAGCAGTACTTC

J gene: TRBJ2-1
D gene: TRBD2
CDR3 length: 15
clone size: -
V gene: TRBV27
CDR3 protein: CASSYLAGVNNEQFF
CDR3 DNA: TGTGCCAGCAGTTACCTAGCGGGAGTTAACAATGAGCAGTTCTTC

J gene: TRBJ1-1
D gene: -
CDR3 length: 15
clone size: -
V gene: TRBV5-1
CDR3 protein: CASSLEGRVNTEAFF
CDR3 DNA: TGCGCCAGCAGCTTGGAGGGCAGAGTGAACACTGAAGCTTTCTTT

J gene: TRBJ2-7
D gene: -
CDR3 length: 15
clone size: -
V gene: TRBV5-5
CDR3 protein: CASRPGQPPSYEQYF
CDR3 DNA: TGTGCCAGCCGACCGGGACAACCACCCTCCTACGAGCAGTACTTC

J gene: TRBJ2-7
D gene: -
CDR3 length: 15
clone size: -
V gene: TRBV6-1
CDR3 protein: CASSSGTMSSYEQYF
CDR3 DNA: TGTGCCAGCAGTTCCGGGACGATGAGCTCCTACGAGCAGTACTTC

J gene: TRBJ1-2
D gene: -
CDR3 length: 14
clone size: -
V gene: TRBV5-1
CDR3 protein: CASSLAGTGYGYTF
CDR3 DNA: TGCGCCAGCAGTCTTGCGGGGACCGGCTATGGCTACACCTTC

J gene: TRBJ2-5
D gene: -
CDR3 length: 15
clone size: once
V gene: TRBV4-1
CDR3 protein: CASSPTPGAAETQYF
CDR3 DNA: TGCGCCAGCAGCCCAACCCCCGGGGCCGCGGAGACCCAGTACTTC

J gene: TRBJ1-2
D gene: -
CDR3 length: 19
clone size: -
V gene: TRBV7-8
CDR3 protein: CASSLAGTSLTEINYGYTF
CDR3 DNA: TGTGCCAGCAGCTTAGCGGGGACTTCGCTGACAGAGATTAACTATGGCTACACCTTC